One sample yielded the 30 T cell receptor beta chains listed below, sequenced in a study of OX40 agonist ivuxolimab in advanced cancers. Assay: immunoSEQ multiplex PCR; the TCRdb copy retains only in-frame clones and omits some. The table lists 65,000 to 95,000 clones, around 87% of them singletons. The sample here was CD4+ or CD8+ T cells sorted from blood, taken in a trial of the OX40 agonist ivuxolimab. The origin of the receptors is an adult with an advanced solid tumor such as melanoma, head and neck, liver or kidney cancer.

The chain combines TRBV19 with TRBJ1-5; 11 bases match TRBD1. This CDR3 spans 14 amino acids. CDR1 is LNHDA and CDR2 is SQIVND in the germline V gene (reference sequence). After removal of 6 bases from V and 5 bases from J, the junction contained 3 bases not matched to a gene. CDR3 loop: CASSRTGGDQPQHF. In nucleotides, the CDR3 is TGTGCCAGTAGCCGGACAGGGGGCGATCAGCCCCAGCATTTT. The full variable domain, in which reference TRBV19 and TRBJ1-5 provide the parts outside the CDR3, is DGGITQSPKYLFRKEGQNVTLSCEQNLNHDAMYWYRQDPGQGLRLIYYSQIVNDFQKGDIAEGYSVSREKKESFPLTVTSAQKNPTAFYLCASSRTGGDQPQHFGDGTRLSIL.

This clone was recorded only once. The chain employs TRBV7-2 and TRBJ2-5, with 7 positions matching TRBD2. Germline-derived CDR1 and CDR2 are SGHTA and FQGNSA. V shed 5 bases and J 4 bases; nucleotides not matched to a gene: 10. The CDR3 has 15 amino acids. Here the CDR3 DNA reads TGTGCCAGCAGCGCAAACTGGGGCGGGAGAGAGACCCAGTACTTC. This codes for CASSANWGGRETQYF. Full variable domain (missing parts from reference TRBV7-2 and TRBJ2-5): GAGVSQSPSNKVTEKGKDVELRCDPISGHTALYWYRQSLGQGLEFLIYFQGNSAPDKSGLPSDRFSAERTGGSVSTLTIQRTQQEDSAVYLCASSANWGGRETQYFGPGTRLLVL.

The chain has TRBV5-5 and TRBJ1-1; D ambiguous. CDR3 length: 15 amino acids. CDR1 and CDR2 (germline): SGHKS, YYEKEE (reference sequence). V was cut by 1 base and J by 4 bases, with 14 bases left in between. In DNA, the CDR3 is TGTGCCAGCAGCTTGCGCGTGACAAGCGGCACTGAAGCTTTCTTT. It is translated as CASSLRVTSGTEAFF.

The chain carries TRBV5-1 and TRBJ1-5, with D maybe TRBD1 (6 bases). Germline CDR1 reads SGHRS; CDR2 reads YFSETQ. The V and J ends lost 5 bases and 0 bases respectively, with 12 bases between them. The CDR3 sequence is 15 residues long. The CDR3: CASRRTDSSNQPQHF. The CDR3 DNA reads TGCGCCAGCAGGCGGACAGATTCTAGCAATCAGCCCCAGCATTTT.

The V gene is TRBV5-6, the J gene TRBJ2-5; 7 bases are shared with TRBD1. The V gene end was trimmed by 7 bases and the J gene end by 4 bases; junction bases not matched to a gene: 10. There are 14 residues in the CDR3. CDR1 and CDR2 from the germline V gene are SGHDT and YYEEEE. DNA of the CDR3: TGTGCCAGCGCCCAATTAGACAGGGTAGAGACCCAGTACTTC. It translates to CASAQLDRVETQYF.

Only one count was recorded for this clone. CDR3 in DNA: TGTGCCAGCTTATTCGGACAGACAATCTACGAGCAGTACTTC. Its translation: CASLFGQTIYEQYF. The chain links TRBV6-1 to TRBJ2-7; perhaps TRBD1 as D (6 bases). The CDR3 totals 14 residues. Germline CDR1 reads MNHNS; CDR2 reads SASEGT. V lost 8 bases and J lost 3, with 17 bases in between.

The rearrangement joins TRBV6-1 to TRBJ2-7; TRBD1 matches 7 bases. The CDR3 totals 12 residues. Germline V gives CDR1 MNHNS, CDR2 SASEGT. The ends lost 7 bases at V and 2 bases at J; junction bases unmatched: 2. The CDR3 DNA is TGTGCCAGCAAAGGACAGGCCTACGAGCAGTACTTC. It yields the protein CASKGQAYEQYF.

The V and J genes are TRBV15 and TRBJ2-7; D is unclear. The V gene's germline CDR1 is LNHNV and CDR2 YYDKDF (reference sequence). CDR3 length: 11 residues. The V and J ends lost 6 bases and 1 base respectively, with 4 bases between them. The CDR3 sequence is CATRSSYEQYF. Here the CDR3 DNA reads TGTGCCACCAGGAGTTCCTACGAGCAGTACTTC.

This clone was counted between two and nine times. The chain recombines TRBV11-1 with TRBJ1-1; the match to TRBD1 covers 8 bases. CDR1 and CDR2 (germline): SGHAT, FQDESV (reference sequence). V dropped 5 bases and J dropped 4; count of bases not matched to a gene: 12. This CDR3 is built from 16 residues. For the CDR3, the DNA is TGTGCCAGCAGCCGGGACAGGCGGCTCCGGGCCACTGAAGCTTTCTTT. It specifies CASSRDRRLRATEAFF.

The J gene is TRBJ2-5, the V gene TRBV6-1; D gene uncertain. This CDR3 is built from 13 residues. The V gene lost 4 bases and the J gene lost 5 bases, with 11 bases spanning the gap. CDR1 MNHNS and CDR2 SASEGT come from the germline V gene. The CDR3 spells CASSVPLGETQYF. The CDR3 region has the DNA TGTGCCAGCAGTGTCCCCCTGGGGGAGACCCAGTACTTC.

The rearrangement joins TRBV28 to TRBJ2-3; tentative D call: TRBD2 (5 bases). Trimming removed 5 bases from V and 2 bases from J, with 14 bases in between. Germline V gene data show CDR1 as MDHEN and CDR2 as SYDVKM. CDR3 length: 15 residues. CDR3 sequence (DNA): TGTGCCAGCAGTCCTCCTACTGGACTCACAGATACGCAGTATTTT. Protein: CASSPPTGLTDTQYF.

DNA for the CDR3: TGTGCCAGCAGTGAAGCTCCGGGGTTGGGTGAGCAGTTCTTC. It translates to CASSEAPGLGEQFF. V is TRBV6-1 and J is TRBJ2-1; D might be TRBD2 (5 bases). Germline CDR1 is MNHNS and CDR2 is SASEGT. Deletions cut 0 bases from V and 9 bases from J, with 12 bases between. The length of the CDR3 is 14 residues.

V gene TRBV29-1 combines with J gene TRBJ1-4; 7 nucleotides agree with TRBD1. Germline V gives CDR1 SQVTM, CDR2 ANQGSEA. Trimming at V came to 3 bases and at J to 7 bases, leaving 8 bases not matched to a gene. The CDR3 is made up of 14 amino acids. The CDR3 nucleotides are TGCAGCGTTGATGGGGCAGGGGGTGTTGAAAAACTGTTTTTT. Protein: CSVDGAGGVEKLFF.

Notes on this clone: Other DNA sequences in the same sample also yield this CDR3. CDR3 amino acids: CAWSVRGPTEAFF. CDR3 sequence (DNA): TGTGCCTGGAGTGTACGAGGTCCCACGGAAGCTTTCTTT. The chain links TRBV30 to TRBJ1-1; D call uncertain. Germline V gene sequence: CDR1 GTSNPN, CDR2 SVGIG (reference sequence). The CDR3 contains 13 residues. V was shortened by 0 bases and J by 8 bases, with 13 bases between the two germline ends.

The V call is TRBV5-1, the J call TRBJ2-7; D is unclear. CDR1 is SGHRS and CDR2 is YFSETQ in the germline V gene. V was cut by 0 bases and J by 5 bases, with 15 bases left in between. This CDR3 has 15 residues. CDR3 nucleotides: TGCGCCAGCAGCTTGGGGTTATATGGCTTTGACGAGCAGTACTTC. Translated: CASSLGLYGFDEQYF.

The chain carries TRBV19 and TRBJ2-1, with D tentatively TRBD1 or TRBD2 (5 bases each). The germline V and J ends were trimmed by 5 bases and 2 bases, with 22 bases remaining between them. This CDR3 has 18 amino acids. Germline-derived CDR1 and CDR2 are LNHDA and SQIVND (reference sequence). This CDR3 reads CASSLWDQGRMPYNEQFF. Written as DNA, the CDR3 is TGTGCCAGTAGTCTTTGGGACCAAGGACGGATGCCCTACAATGAGCAGTTCTTC.

This chain connects TRBV19 to TRBJ1-4; D remains ambiguous. This CDR3 region has 16 residues. The ends were cut back, 5 bases at V and 5 bases at J, with 18 bases in the middle. Germline loops: CDR1 LNHDA, CDR2 SQIVND (reference sequence). This CDR3 reads CASSHDGRITNEKLFF. Here the CDR3 DNA reads TGTGCCAGTAGTCATGACGGGCGAATTACAAATGAAAAACTGTTTTTT. Using reference TRBV19 and TRBJ1-4 for the parts outside the CDR3, the full variable domain is DGGITQSPKYLFRKEGQNVTLSCEQNLNHDAMYWYRQDPGQGLRLIYYSQIVNDFQKGDIAEGYSVSREKKESFPLTVTSAQKNPTAFYLCASSHDGRITNEKLFFGSGTQLSVL.

This chain connects TRBV2 to TRBJ2-2; D is unclear. The CDR3 covers 14 residues. Germline-derived CDR1 and CDR2 are SNHLY and FYNNEI. Trimming took 5 bases from V and 6 from J, leaving 13 bases between them. The CDR3 spells CASSKGRWAGELFF. The CDR3 nucleotides are TGTGCCAGCAGTAAAGGAAGATGGGCCGGGGAGCTGTTTTTT. Filled out from reference TRBV2 and TRBJ2-2, the complete variable domain reads EPEVTQTPSHQVTQMGQEVILRCVPISNHLYFYWYRQILGQKVEFLVSFYNNEISEKSEIFDDQFSVERPDGSNFTLKIRSTKLEDSAMYFCASSKGRWAGELFFGEGSRLTVL.

J is TRBJ1-2 and V is TRBV5-4; the D gene is possibly TRBD1 (5 bases). This CDR3 comprises 13 residues. Germline loops: CDR1 SGHNT, CDR2 YYREEE (reference sequence). The V gene lost 7 bases and the J gene lost 2 bases, with 12 bases spanning the gap. As DNA, the CDR3 is TGTGCCAGCGGATTACAGGAAAACTATGGCTACACCTTC. Translated, it gives CASGLQENYGYTF. The whole variable domain, remainder taken from reference TRBV5-4 and TRBJ1-2, is ETGVTQSPTHLIKTRGQQVTLRCSSQSGHNTVSWYQQALGQGPQFIFQYYREEENGRGNFPPRFSGLQFPNYSSELNVNALELDDSALYLCASGLQENYGYTFGSGTRLTVV.

This rearrangement joins TRBV2 to TRBJ2-1; 10 nucleotides align to TRBD2. This CDR3 is built from 14 residues. Germline V CDR1 and CDR2: SNHLY, FYNNEI. V lost 7 bases and J lost 4; bases outside the gene matches: 4. Here the CDR3 reads CASMEREGYNEQFF. DNA of the CDR3: TGTGCCAGCATGGAGCGGGAGGGATACAATGAGCAGTTCTTC.

The chain joins TRBV27 to TRBJ2-7; no firm D call. The CDR3 is 17 amino acids. V was trimmed by 6 bases and J by 0 bases, leaving 21 bases between them. Germline CDR1 and CDR2: MNHEY and SMNVEV (reference sequence). The CDR3 DNA is TGTGCCAGCAGCTTAACCCAGACTGGAACGAGCTCCTACGAGCAGTACTTC. Its translation is CASSLTQTGTSSYEQYF.

The chain links TRBV30 to TRBJ2-3; 10 nucleotides align to TRBD2. The germline V gene encodes CDR1 GTSNPN and CDR2 SVGIG (reference sequence). The CDR3 consists of 12 residues. For the CDR3, the DNA is TGTAGCGGGGGGGGTAGCACAGATACGCAGTATTTT. It translates to CSGGGSTDTQYF.

This chain uses TRBV7-8 with TRBJ2-1; 11 bases align to TRBD2. Germline V gene data show CDR1 as SGHVS and CDR2 as FQNEAQ. Germline trimming cut 7 bases from V and 2 bases from J; bases unmatched to any gene: 13. The CDR3 has 18 residues. CDR3 sequence reads: CASTQGSLAGGAYNEQFF. CDR3 coding DNA: TGTGCCAGCACCCAGGGGTCTCTAGCGGGAGGAGCCTACAATGAGCAGTTCTTC.

This clone was observed once. The chain carries TRBV6-5 and TRBJ1-1; TRBD1 might be the D (5 bases). V was cut by 5 bases and J by 6 bases, with 7 bases left in between. The CDR3 loop spans 11 amino acids. Germline V CDR1 and CDR2: MNHEY, SVGAGI. CDR3 in amino acids: CASSGRAEAFF. DNA for the CDR3: TGTGCCAGCAGTGGCAGGGCTGAAGCTTTCTTT.

This clone was detected once. The chain couples TRBV19 to TRBJ2-3; tentatively, D is TRBD1 (5 bases). Germline CDR1 reads LNHDA; CDR2 reads SQIVND (reference sequence). The CDR3 is 13 residues long. The germline V and J ends were trimmed by 7 bases and 6 bases, with 14 bases remaining between them. DNA of the CDR3: TGTGCCAGTATCCCTAGGGGTTGGGATACGCAGTATTTT. It translates to CASIPRGWDTQYF.

This sequence joins TRBV15 and TRBJ2-1, with 7 bases fitting TRBD2. This CDR3 has 16 residues. Germline lookup yields CDR1 LNHNV and CDR2 YYDKDF (reference sequence). With 0 bases clipped from V and 7 bases from J, the junction kept 9 bases outside the gene matches. CDR3 sequence reads: CATSRDLGGRVNEQFF. CDR3 coding DNA: TGTGCCACCAGCAGAGATTTGGGGGGGAGAGTGAATGAGCAGTTCTTC.

This chain connects TRBV18 to TRBJ1-1, with 8 bases identical to TRBD1. CDR1 and CDR2 (germline): KGHSH, LQKENI. This CDR3 comprises 14 residues. Unmatched junction bases numbered 4, after V lost 4 bases and J lost 3 bases. The CDR3 DNA reads TGTGCCAGCTCACGTCAGGACAGGGACACTGAAGCTTTCTTT. Translated, it gives CASSRQDRDTEAFF.

The chain has TRBV2 and TRBJ2-7; 8 nucleotides line up with TRBD1. Losses at the gene ends were 6 bases for V and 2 bases for J; bases not matched to a gene: 9. The germline CDR1 and CDR2 sequences are SNHLY and FYNNEI. The CDR3 spans 15 residues. The CDR3 spells CASSVGTGRPYEQYF. CDR3 bases: TGTGCCAGCAGCGTGGGGACAGGCCGCCCCTACGAGCAGTACTTC.

The chain uses TRBV18 and TRBJ2-1, with 11 bases aligning to TRBD2. The CDR3 length is 15 residues. Trimming at V came to 0 bases and at J to 6 bases, leaving 1 base not matched to a gene. Germline V gene sequence: CDR1 KGHSH, CDR2 LQKENI. As DNA, the CDR3 is TGTGCCAGCTCACCACCGACTAGCGGGACCAATGAGCAGTTCTTC. This translates into CASSPPTSGTNEQFF.

The gene calls are TRBV10-3 and TRBJ1-5; 11 nucleotides match TRBD1. Per germline, CDR1 ENHRY and CDR2 SYGVKD. CDR3 size: 14 residues. Trimming at V came to 4 bases and at J to 5 bases, leaving 1 base not matched to a gene. In nucleotides, the CDR3 is TGTGCCATCAGTGGGACAGGGGGCTATCAGCCCCAGCATTTT. It yields the protein CAISGTGGYQPQHF.